The next 14 T cell receptor beta chains were all read from a single sample in a study of Tregs in tolerant kidney transplant recipients. The assay was immunoSEQ multiplex PCR, and TCRdb's table has in-frame clones only and misses some. Here the sample spans about 120,000 clones, roughly nine tenths being singletons. Sequencing was carried out using CD4+ T cells from blood. These receptor sequences come from a human donor in good health.

The genes are TRBV7-9 and TRBJ1-4, with D possibly TRBD1 on 5 matching bases. Germline V gives CDR1 SEHNR, CDR2 FQNEAQ (reference sequence). Trimming cost V 2 bases and J 0 bases, with 7 bases left between them. CDR3 length equals 15 residues. The CDR3 nucleotides are TGTGCCAGCAGCTTAAGGGGAGCAACTAATGAAAAACTGTTTTTT. It translates to CASSLRGATNEKLFF. The full variable domain, in which reference TRBV7-9 and TRBJ1-4 provide the parts outside the CDR3, is DTGVSQNPRHKITKRGQNVTFRCDPISEHNRLYWYRQTLGQGPEFLTYFQNEAQLEKSRLLSDRFSAERPKGSFSTLEIQRTEQGDSAMYLCASSLRGATNEKLFFGSGTQLSVL.

The genes are TRBV28 and TRBJ2-3; 11 nucleotides agree with TRBD1. CDR1 is MDHEN and CDR2 is SYDVKM in the germline V gene. V shed 5 bases, J shed 3 bases, and the junction held 4 bases outside the gene matches. The CDR3 is 15 amino acids. In DNA, the CDR3 is TGTGCCAGCAGTCCCGGGACAGGGGGGACAGATACGCAGTATTTT. Its protein product is CASSPGTGGTDTQYF.

The chain has TRBV19 and TRBJ2-2, with a tentative D call TRBD1 (5 bases). The CDR3 has 16 amino acids. Germline CDR1 reads LNHDA; CDR2 reads SQIVND (reference sequence). The germline V and J ends were trimmed by 1 base and 2 bases, with 11 bases remaining between them. CDR3 sequence reads: CASSIVPGINTGELFF. CDR3 DNA: TGTGCCAGTAGTATAGTCCCAGGGATAAACACCGGGGAGCTGTTTTTT.

This chain connects TRBV11-2 to TRBJ2-1, with 10 positions matching TRBD2. The V gene's germline CDR1 is SGHAT and CDR2 FQNNGV. This CDR3 is built from 15 residues. The trim removed 3 bases at V and 8 bases at J, leaving 7 bases unmatched. As DNA, the CDR3 is TGTGCCAGCAGCTTCCTAGCGGGAGCGTCGGATGAGCAGTTCTTC. It is translated as CASSFLAGASDEQFF.

This chain joins TRBV13 and TRBJ2-1; the D gene is possibly TRBD1 (6 bases). The CDR3 spans 13 residues. V gave up 4 bases and J gave up 2 bases, with 6 bases separating them. In germline, CDR1 is PRHDT, CDR2 FYEKMQ (reference sequence). Here the CDR3 reads CASSWDTYNEQFF. CDR3 nucleotides: TGTGCCAGCAGCTGGGACACCTACAATGAGCAGTTCTTC. Based on the CDR3 plus reference TRBV13 and TRBJ2-1, the full variable domain is AAGVIQSPRHLIKEKRETATLKCYPIPRHDTVYWYQQGPGQDPQFLISFYEKMQSDKGSIPDRFSAQQFSDYHSELNMSSLELGDSALYFCASSWDTYNEQFFGPGTRLTVL.

The chain is built from TRBV2 and TRBJ1-1, with D perhaps TRBD1 (5 bases). Trimming left V 7 bases short and J 1 base short, with 10 bases between. CDR3 length: 13 residues. The germline V gene encodes CDR1 SNHLY and CDR2 FYNNEI. CDR3 residues: CASNGDRNTEAFF. The CDR3 DNA reads TGTGCCAGCAATGGGGACCGGAACACTGAAGCTTTCTTT.

The chain has TRBV2 and TRBJ2-3; TRBD2 agrees at 9 bases. V was pared by 9 bases and J by 2 bases, with 6 bases of the junction left unmatched. Germline loops: CDR1 SNHLY, CDR2 FYNNEI. The CDR3 is 14 residues long. The CDR3 loop reads CASKKRGVTDTQYF. The CDR3 region has the DNA TGTGCCAGTAAAAAGCGGGGGGTCACAGATACGCAGTATTTT.

The genes are TRBV4-2 and TRBJ2-1; the D gene is possibly TRBD2 (6 bases). CDR1 and CDR2 from the germline V gene are LGHNA and YNFKEQ. The CDR3 length is 13 residues. The V end lost 1 base, the J end lost 5 bases, and 6 bases lay between the germline ends. The chain's CDR3 is CASSQVADNEQFF. CDR3 bases: TGTGCCAGCAGCCAAGTAGCGGACAATGAGCAGTTCTTC.

This clone was recorded only once. The chain couples TRBV4-2 to TRBJ2-1, with 7 bases fitting TRBD2. The CDR3 totals 16 residues. After removal of 0 bases from V and 3 bases from J, the junction contained 5 bases not matched to a gene. Germline CDR1 is LGHNA and CDR2 is YNFKEQ. The DNA for the CDR3 is TGTGCCAGCAGCCAAGACCCCGGGAGGTTCTACAATGAGCAGTTCTTC. It encodes CASSQDPGRFYNEQFF.

This clone showed up just once. The gene calls are TRBV15 and TRBJ2-4; no clear D gene. Germline values: CDR1 LNHNV, CDR2 YYDKDF (reference sequence). The CDR3 contains 14 residues. The V end was cut by 8 bases, the J end by 4 bases, with 15 bases between. CDR3 DNA sequence: TGTGCCACCGGGGAAATTTTCGGGAAAAACATTCAGTACTTC. Its protein product is CATGEIFGKNIQYF.

This clone appeared once. The chain recombines TRBV6-1 with TRBJ1-1; TRBD1 agrees at 8 bases. CDR1 is MNHNS and CDR2 is SASEGT in the germline V gene. The ends lost 5 bases at V and 5 bases at J; junction bases unmatched: 7. The length of the CDR3 is 14 residues. CDR3 protein: CASSSNRGATEAFF. CDR3 nucleotide sequence: TGTGCCAGCAGTTCAAACAGGGGGGCGACTGAAGCTTTCTTT.

The chain is built from TRBV4-1 and TRBJ2-5; D is perhaps TRBD1 (5 bases). Trimming shortened V by 1 base and J by 5 bases, and 14 bases separated the two germline ends. The CDR3 length is 15 residues. Germline lookup yields CDR1 MGHRA and CDR2 YSYEKL. The CDR3 here is CASSQGDYRRETQYF. Written as DNA, the CDR3 is TGCGCCAGCAGCCAAGGGGATTACAGGCGGGAGACCCAGTACTTC.

The chain links TRBV18 to TRBJ1-2; D might be TRBD1 (5 bases). CDR1 and CDR2 (germline): KGHSH, LQKENI. This CDR3 is built from 15 residues. V lost 3 bases and J lost 0, with 11 bases in between. The CDR3 bases are TGTGCCAGCTCACCTCCAGGGAGAGCTAACTATGGCTACACCTTC. The encoded protein is CASSPPGRANYGYTF.

The chain uses TRBV2 and TRBJ1-1; tentatively, D is TRBD1 (6 bases). Looked up from germline, CDR1 is SNHLY and CDR2 is FYNNEI. Trimming removed 6 bases from V and 1 base from J, with 15 bases in between. The CDR3 runs 15 residues. As DNA, the CDR3 is TGTGCCAGCAGACCCGAGGGGGGCCCGAACACTGAAGCTTTCTTT. Translation: CASRPEGGPNTEAFF. The full variable domain, completed using reference TRBV2 and TRBJ1-1, is EPEVTQTPSHQVTQMGQEVILRCVPISNHLYFYWYRQILGQKVEFLVSFYNNEISEKSEIFDDQFSVERPDGSNFTLKIRSTKLEDSAMYFCASRPEGGPNTEAFFGQGTRLTVV.